Each of the 18 T cell receptor beta chains below was sequenced from the same sample in a study of a mutant IDH1 vaccine in newly diagnosed glioma. Specified time point: baseline, week 1 (first vaccination visit). The sample's treatment: pre-vaccination baseline after standard-of-care therapy. Clones were read by immunoSEQ multiplex PCR, and TCRdb kept only the in-frame ones, dropping some. The repertoire holds some 68,000 clones, with 79% as singletons. The input for sequencing was PBMCs, taken from a glioma patient treated with radiotherapy, temozolomide or both. The source is a man aged 50-59 years with glioma.

This clone was observed a single time. This sequence joins TRBV5-1 and TRBJ1-1; TRBD1 matches at 8 bases. This CDR3 comprises 15 residues. V lost 0 bases to trimming and J lost 5 bases; unmatched junction nucleotides: 6. Germline CDR1 is SGHRS and CDR2 is YFSETQ. CDR3 loop: CASSLVQGATTEAFF. The CDR3 region has the DNA TGCGCCAGCAGCTTGGTGCAGGGGGCGACGACTGAAGCTTTCTTT.

The chain carries TRBV2 and TRBJ2-7; D might be TRBD2 (5 bases). Trimming stripped 6 bases from V and 2 bases from J, with 11 bases between. The CDR3 consists of 13 residues. Germline V CDR1 and CDR2: SNHLY, FYNNEI. CDR3 region: CASSSSTTYEQYF. CDR3 in DNA: TGTGCCAGCAGCTCTAGCACCACCTACGAGCAGTACTTC.

This clone was detected a few times. The V call is TRBV5-1, the J call TRBJ1-2, with D possibly matching TRBD1 (5 bases). Trimming removed 0 bases at V and 8 bases at J, with 11 bases between. This CDR3 comprises 13 residues. Germline values: CDR1 SGHRS, CDR2 YFSETQ. The CDR3 spells CASSLGQGDGYTF. The CDR3 DNA follows: TGCGCCAGCAGCTTGGGCCAGGGCGACGGCTACACCTTC.

V usage is TRBV9 and J usage is TRBJ2-1; TRBD1 matches 9 bases. V trimming: 4 bases; J trimming: 9 bases; junction bases outside the gene matches: 17. The CDR3 is made up of 17 amino acids. Looked up from germline, CDR1 is SGDLS and CDR2 is YYNGEE. The chain's CDR3 is CASSPAPPGQGNFEQFF. The CDR3 DNA is TGTGCCAGCAGCCCTGCTCCCCCGGGACAGGGTAATTTTGAGCAGTTCTTC.

This rearrangement joins TRBV19 to TRBJ1-2; a weak D match, TRBD1 (6 bases). With 6 bases removed from V and 2 bases from J, the gap between germline ends came to 10 bases. The CDR3 has 13 amino acids. Germline V CDR1 and CDR2: LNHDA, SQIVND (reference sequence). The CDR3 here is CASSQGINYGYTF. The CDR3 bases are TGTGCCAGTAGCCAGGGGATCAACTATGGCTACACCTTC.

V and J are TRBV12-2 and TRBJ1-5; TRBD1, as called in the table, went unchecked against the DNA. TRBV12-2 is flagged as a pseudogene. The CDR3 is 18 amino acids. In DNA form, the CDR3 reads TGTGCAAGTCGTCCGGACAGGGCCCCTCTGTGTAGCAATCAGCCCCAGCATTTT. Its translation is CASRPDRAPLCSNQPQHF.

The J gene is TRBJ1-5, the V gene TRBV6-5; 7 bases agree with TRBD1. This CDR3 region has 15 residues. V shed 6 bases and J 0 bases; nucleotides not matched to a gene: 5. Germline-derived CDR1 and CDR2 are MNHEY and SVGAGI. CDR3 region: CASSPQGDSNQPQHF. DNA of the CDR3: TGTGCCAGCAGCCCCCAGGGGGATAGCAATCAGCCCCAGCATTTT.

The table lists this clone with a count of one. The V gene is TRBV19, the J gene TRBJ2-5, with 12 positions matching TRBD2. CDR3 length: 14 residues. With V trimmed by 9 bases and J by 3 bases, 5 bases remained unmatched. In germline, CDR1 is LNHDA, CDR2 SQIVND (reference sequence). CDR3 bases: TGTGCCAGCAGGAGACTAGCGGGGGAAGAGACCCAGTACTTC. It translates to CASRRLAGEETQYF.

The V call is TRBV5-1, the J call TRBJ2-2, with D perhaps TRBD1 (5 bases). Germline values: CDR1 SGHRS, CDR2 YFSETQ. V lost 7 bases and J lost 4, with 14 bases in between. The CDR3 covers 14 residues. The CDR3 here is CASAGLTSTGELFF. The CDR3 DNA sequence: TGCGCCAGCGCAGGGTTGACGAGCACCGGGGAGCTGTTTTTT.

A remark on this clone: Within the sample, other DNA sequences also encode this same CDR3. The rearrangement joins TRBV28 to TRBJ1-1; D is uncertain. CDR3 length: 14 residues. Trimming pared 5 bases from V and 5 bases from J, leaving 15 bases between. Germline CDR1 and CDR2: MDHEN and SYDVKM. The DNA of the CDR3 is TGTGCCAGCAGTCCCGGAGGGCGAGGGACTGAAGCTTTCTTT. Translation gives CASSPGGRGTEAFF.

The chain couples TRBV6-5 to TRBJ2-1, with D possibly called TRBD1 or TRBD2 (6 bases each). The CDR3 is 13 residues long. Trimming shortened V by 6 bases and J by 10 bases, and 16 bases separated the two germline ends. Germline lookup yields CDR1 MNHEY and CDR2 SVGAGI. CDR3 residues: CASRSKGGLEQFF. The CDR3 DNA is TGTGCCAGCAGGTCGAAGGGGGGCCTCGAGCAGTTCTTC.

V usage is TRBV9 and J usage is TRBJ2-2; D perhaps matches TRBD2 (6 bases). CDR1 SGDLS and CDR2 YYNGEE come from the germline V gene. The V gene lost 0 bases and the J gene lost 7 bases, with 7 bases spanning the gap. This CDR3 spans 13 amino acids. Here the CDR3 DNA reads TGTGCCAGCAGCGTAGTGGGGGGCGGGGAGCTGTTTTTT. It codes for CASSVVGGGELFF.

The rearrangement uses TRBV4-1 and TRBJ2-1, with D possibly being TRBD1 or TRBD2 (5 bases each). This CDR3 comprises 14 residues. Trimming removed 5 bases from V and 6 bases from J, with 14 bases in between. Germline V gene sequence: CDR1 MGHRA, CDR2 YSYEKL. The CDR3 region has the DNA TGCGCCAGCAGCTCCCCCCGAGGGGCCAATGAGCAGTTCTTC. Residues: CASSSPRGANEQFF.

V gene TRBV4-3 combines with J gene TRBJ2-2; D unclear. The germline V gene has CDR1 LGHNA and CDR2 YSLEER. The CDR3 sequence is 13 residues long. Trimming removed 1 base from V and 5 bases from J, with 5 bases in between. CDR3 sequence reads: CASSQGGTGELFF. CDR3 coding DNA: TGCGCCAGCAGCCAAGGAGGTACCGGGGAGCTGTTTTTT.

The chain combines TRBV5-4 with TRBJ2-5; 9 bases fit TRBD2. This CDR3 comprises 15 residues. Germline values: CDR1 SGHNT, CDR2 YYREEE (reference sequence). Trimming took 4 bases from V and 0 from J; bases not matched to a gene: 4. The CDR3, as DNA: TGTGCCAGCAGCCCGACTAGCGGCAACCAAGAGACCCAGTACTTC. Protein product: CASSPTSGNQETQYF.

The chain employs TRBV4-2 and TRBJ2-3; 9 nucleotides align to TRBD2. The V segment lost 1 base and the J segment 4 bases; nucleotides outside the gene matches: 6. CDR1 is LGHNA, CDR2 YNFKEQ, per germline. The CDR3 length is 16 residues. The CDR3 loop reads CASSQGVTSGSDTQYF. CDR3 in DNA: TGTGCCAGCAGCCAAGGTGTCACTAGCGGGTCAGATACGCAGTATTTT.

The chain carries TRBV15 and TRBJ1-1; D not resolved. The CDR3 has 15 amino acids. Germline CDR1 and CDR2: LNHNV and YYDKDF (reference sequence). V lost 0 bases to trimming and J lost 0 bases, with 8 bases between them. The CDR3 DNA follows: TGTGCCACCAGCAGAGAAGGCAGTTTGAACACTGAAGCTTTCTTT. Translation gives CATSREGSLNTEAFF.

CDR3 residues: CASKLGVRNNQPQHF. The CDR3 region has the DNA TGTGCCAGTAAATTAGGGGTGAGGAATAATCAGCCCCAGCATTTT. V usage is TRBV19 and J usage is TRBJ1-5; the D gene is possibly TRBD1 (5 bases). The germline gives CDR1 LNHDA, CDR2 SQIVND (reference sequence). Trimming removed 7 bases from V and 4 bases from J, with 17 bases in between. The CDR3 consists of 15 residues.